A single sample is the source of the 7 T cell receptor beta chains below, sequenced in a study of blood T cell repertoires in COVID-19. Assay: immunoSEQ multiplex PCR; the TCRdb copy retains only in-frame clones and omits some. There are around 120,000 clones in the sample; under 75% occur only once, and approximately 5.9% lies in the top ten. The source material was peripheral blood. The origin of the receptors is a man aged 80 or over with acute or convalescent COVID-19.

This clone was counted a few times. The chain couples TRBV5-1 to TRBJ2-7; tentatively, D is TRBD2 (6 bases). The ends were cut back, 4 bases at V and 5 bases at J, with 13 bases in the middle. The length of the CDR3 is 13 residues. CDR1 SGHRS and CDR2 YFSETQ come from the germline V gene. CDR3 amino acids: CASSPRPGDEQYF. In DNA form, the CDR3 reads TGCGCCAGCAGCCCCCGCCCGGGGGACGAGCAGTACTTC.

The rearrangement joins TRBV2 to TRBJ2-6; the D gene is possibly TRBD2 (6 bases). The CDR3 has 15 amino acids. Germline lookup yields CDR1 SNHLY and CDR2 FYNNEI. V lost 1 base to trimming and J lost 8 bases, with 12 bases between them. The CDR3 DNA reads as TGTGCCAGCAGTGAAGAAACCGGGGGACCCAACGTCCTGACTTTC. Protein sequence: CASSEETGGPNVLTF.

V usage is TRBV5-4 and J usage is TRBJ2-5; 8 bases are a match to TRBD2. The V gene end was trimmed by 3 bases and the J gene end by 2 bases; junction bases not matched to a gene: 6. The CDR3 runs 15 residues. Germline loops: CDR1 SGHNT, CDR2 YYREEE (reference sequence). CDR3 DNA: TGTGCCAGCAGCTCGGGAGGGGCGGCGCAAGAGACCCAGTACTTC. Translated: CASSSGGAAQETQYF.

This clone was observed many times. The chain employs TRBV28 and TRBJ2-7, with 9 positions matching TRBD2. The V gene end was trimmed by 2 bases and the J gene end by 5 bases; junction bases not matched to a gene: 7. The germline gives CDR1 MDHEN, CDR2 SYDVKM. The CDR3 runs to 15 residues. The CDR3 sequence is CASSLGLAGVNEQYF. CDR3 bases: TGTGCCAGCAGTTTAGGGTTAGCGGGAGTGAACGAGCAGTACTTC. The full variable domain, completed using reference TRBV28 and TRBJ2-7, is DVKVTQSSRYLVKRTGEKVFLECVQDMDHENMFWYRQDPGLGLRLIYFSYDVKMKEKGDIPEGYSVSREKKERFSLILESASTNQTSMYLCASSLGLAGVNEQYFGPGTRLTVT.

V is TRBV11-1 and J is TRBJ1-1; D unresolved. In germline, CDR1 is SGHAT, CDR2 FQDESV (reference sequence). Deletions cut 1 base from V and 6 bases from J, with 12 bases between. This CDR3 contains 14 residues. The CDR3 loop is CASSLEQLGAEAFF. CDR3 coding DNA: TGTGCCAGCAGCTTAGAACAGTTGGGAGCTGAAGCTTTCTTT.

This clone was counted a single time. This chain uses TRBV4-3 with TRBJ2-1, with 7 bases lining up with TRBD2. The germline V gene has CDR1 LGHNA and CDR2 YSLEER. V lost 2 bases, J lost 3 bases, and 7 bases stayed unmatched. This CDR3 contains 16 residues. The CDR3 protein is CASSQFYGGSYNEQFF. In DNA form, the CDR3 reads TGCGCCAGCAGCCAATTCTATGGCGGGAGCTACAATGAGCAGTTCTTC.

The chain uses TRBV4-2 and TRBJ2-7, with TRBD2 matching 10 bases. With V trimmed by 1 base and J by 1 base, 1 base remained unmatched. Germline CDR1 and CDR2: LGHNA and YNFKEQ. This CDR3 region has 15 residues. The CDR3 spells CASSQALAGSYEQYF. CDR3 nucleotide sequence: TGTGCCAGCAGCCAAGCACTAGCGGGATCCTACGAGCAGTACTTC.